This passage covers 21 T cell receptor beta chains from one sample sequenced in a study of regulatory T cells in long-lasting Graves disease. TCR beta libraries were built with iRepertoire HTBI primers and Arm-PCR of CDR3 regions. MiXCR, applied by TCRdb to the multiplex PCR reads, yields one record per CDR3 protein. The table has 530,000 or so distinct CDR3 sequences, 13% seen once. Time point denoted: newly diagnosed GD, antithyroid drugs for less than 3 months. PBMC-extracted RNA yielded the TCR library. The same data also went into a second study, on T cells in Graves' hyperthyroidism and ophthalmopathy.

This material consisted of peripheral blood mononuclear cells (PBMCs), taken at new diagnosis, from a patient treated with antithyroid drugs. These receptors all come from a man aged 25-40 years with Graves disease.

V gene TRBV7-9 combines with J gene TRBJ2-3; 10 nucleotides align to TRBD1. This CDR3 is built from 22 residues. Per the germline V gene, CDR1 is SEHNR and CDR2 is FQNEAQ (reference sequence). Losses at the gene ends were 4 bases for V and 0 bases for J; bases not matched to a gene: 22. The CDR3 coding sequence is TGTGCCAGCAGCTCACATAGACAGGGGGCTTTTACCGGGGCCCCTAGCACAGATACGCAGTATTTT. Encoded protein: CASSSHRQGAFTGAPSTDTQYF. The variable domain in full, with the rest retrieved from reference TRBV7-9 and TRBJ2-3, is DTGVSQNPRHKITKRGQNVTFRCDPISEHNRLYWYRQTLGQGPEFLTYFQNEAQLEKSRLLSDRFSAERPKGSFSTLEIQRTEQGDSAMYLCASSSHRQGAFTGAPSTDTQYFGPGTRLTVL.

This clonotype was seen ten or more times. This chain uses TRBV18 with TRBJ2-3; D not certain. This CDR3 has 13 amino acids. V lost 2 bases and J lost 2, with 5 bases in between. The V gene's germline CDR1 is KGHSH and CDR2 LQKENI. CDR3 amino acids: CASSPRATDTQYF. As DNA, the CDR3 is TGTGCCAGCTCACCAAGGGCCACAGATACGCAGTATTTT.

About this clonotype itself: The junction departs from germline at one end; a sequencing error may be responsible. The CDR3 DNA sequence: TGTGCCAGCAGCCATTCCGTGGCAGATACGCGGTATTTT. It encodes CASSHSVADTRYF. The V call is TRBV3-1, the J call TRBJ2-3; D call uncertain. The germline V gene has CDR1 LGHDT and CDR2 YNNKEL (reference sequence). This CDR3 is 13 amino acids long.

Ten or more counts support this clonotype. The chain links TRBV5-4 to TRBJ2-3; no definite D call. The germline CDR1 and CDR2 sequences are SGHNT and YYREEE (reference sequence). The germline V and J ends were trimmed by 7 bases and 4 bases, with 4 bases remaining between them. This CDR3 has 10 residues. The CDR3 nucleotides read TGTGCCAGCGGTTCAGATACGCAGTATTTT. It encodes CASGSDTQYF.

In this sample, this clonotype turned up a few times. The genes are TRBV10-3 and TRBJ2-1; a possible D gene is TRBD2 (5 bases). Germline loops: CDR1 ENHRY, CDR2 SYGVKD. This CDR3 is 12 amino acids long. Trimming removed 6 bases from V and 3 bases from J, with 6 bases in between. The CDR3 loop is CAISRDYNEQFF. The DNA of the CDR3 is TGTGCCATCAGCCGGGACTACAATGAGCAGTTCTTC.

This clonotype was counted many times. This chain uses TRBV7-9 with TRBJ2-1, with 10 bases matching TRBD2. Trimming cost V 5 bases and J 2 bases; bases outside gene matches: 6. The germline V gene has CDR1 SEHNR and CDR2 FQNEAQ (reference sequence). The CDR3 spans 16 residues. CDR3 nucleotide sequence: TGTGCCAGCAGCCCCGGAGCGGGGGGGGCCTACAATGAGCAGTTCTTC. This gives the protein CASSPGAGGAYNEQFF.

The sample holds many counts of this clonotype. The rearrangement joins TRBV6-2 or TRBV6-3 to TRBJ2-6; 7 bases are shared with TRBD2. In germline, CDR1 is MNHEY, CDR2 SVGEGT. The CDR3 loop spans 18 amino acids. V lost 2 bases, J lost 0 bases, and 7 bases stayed unmatched. This CDR3 is CASSYRLAEGSGANVLTF. The CDR3 region has the DNA TGTGCCAGCAGTTACCGGCTAGCGGAAGGCTCTGGGGCCAACGTCCTGACTTTC.

The CDR3 loop reads CATLDPYNEQFF. CDR3 DNA sequence: TGTGCCACCCTAGACCCTTACAATGAGCAGTTCTTC. The V and J genes are TRBV6-1 and TRBJ2-1; D unresolved. V lost 10 bases to trimming and J lost 4 bases, with 11 bases between them. Germline V lookup: CDR1 MNHNS, CDR2 SASEGT. This CDR3 has 12 amino acids.

This clonotype came up many times. This chain links TRBV10-3 with TRBJ1-1, with 8 bases identical to TRBD1. Germline CDR1 reads ENHRY; CDR2 reads SYGVKD. This CDR3 contains 15 residues. The V and J ends lost 2 bases and 1 base, in that order; junction bases with no gene match: 3. CDR3 residues: CAISERTGTNTEAFF. The CDR3 nucleotides are TGTGCCATCAGTGAGAGGACAGGGACGAACACTGAAGCTTTCTTT.

The chain uses TRBV20-1 and TRBJ2-7, with 9 bases matching TRBD1. With 0 bases clipped from V and 2 bases from J, the junction kept 5 bases outside the gene matches. CDR1 is DFQATT, CDR2 SNEGSKA, per germline (reference sequence). CDR3 length: 15 residues. The DNA for the CDR3 is TGCAGTGCTAGAGATAAGGGACAGGGAACCTACGAGCAGTACTTC. It encodes CSARDKGQGTYEQYF.

This clonotype was picked up many times. It may be a read error: a sequence one base away is much more abundant. The CDR3 DNA is TGTGCCAGCAGCCAATACACTGAGCAGTTCTTC. It specifies CASSQYTEQFF. The chain uses TRBV14 and TRBJ2-1; unclear D gene. Germline-derived CDR1 and CDR2 are SGHDN and FVKESK. This CDR3 is 11 amino acids long.

This clonotype was picked up many times. This chain links TRBV2 with TRBJ2-2; no firm D call. Germline loops: CDR1 SNHLY, CDR2 FYNNEI. V was cut by 6 bases and J by 7 bases, with 15 bases left in between. There are 14 residues in the CDR3. CDR3 bases: TGTGCCAGCAGGATGATTAGGGATGTCGGGGAGCTGTTTTTT. This gives the protein CASRMIRDVGELFF.

There are many counts of this clonotype. The V gene is TRBV6-1, the J gene TRBJ2-1, with D perhaps TRBD2 (5 bases). With 2 bases removed from V and 5 bases from J, the gap between germline ends came to 19 bases. This CDR3 region has 17 residues. Germline V gene data show CDR1 as MNHNS and CDR2 as SASEGT. The CDR3 reads CASSERLASSTDNEQFF. CDR3 in DNA: TGTGCCAGCAGTGAAAGGCTAGCCTCCAGCACGGACAATGAGCAGTTCTTC.

With respect to this clonotype: One base away lies a much larger clone, so this may be a sequencing read error. It is likely a read error, because the conserved phenylalanine at the end of the CDR3 is missing. The V gene is TRBV7-9, the J gene TRBJ1-2; 7 positions match TRBD1. The ends lost 1 base at V and 7 bases at J; junction bases unmatched: 9. This CDR3 has 15 residues. Per the germline V gene, CDR1 is SEHNR and CDR2 is FQNEAQ (reference sequence). The CDR3 DNA reads TGTGCCAGCAGCTTAGGATCGGTAGGGGGCACTGGCTACACCCTC. Translation: CASSLGSVGGTGYTL.

This clonotype was recorded at least ten times. This sequence joins TRBV30 and TRBJ1-2; maybe TRBD1 (5 bases). The germline V gene has CDR1 GTSNPN and CDR2 SVGIG (reference sequence). The CDR3 consists of 14 residues. V was trimmed by 0 bases and J by 2 bases, leaving 10 bases between them. CDR3 bases: TGTGCCTGGAGTGTACCCCGGGGGAACTATGGCTACACCTTC. As protein: CAWSVPRGNYGYTF.

Many counts were recorded for this clonotype. This chain uses TRBV27 with TRBJ2-2; the D call may be TRBD1 or TRBD2 (5 bases each). The CDR3 has 15 amino acids. V lost 0 bases and J 6 bases, leaving 11 bases between the germline ends. Germline assignment: CDR1 MNHEY and CDR2 SMNVEV (reference sequence). The DNA of the CDR3 is TGTGCCAGCAGTTTATCGAGGCTGGGGGCCGGGGAGCTGTTTTTT. Amino acids: CASSLSRLGAGELFF.

This clonotype has at least ten counts. V is TRBV6-1 and J is TRBJ2-7; D may be TRBD1 (6 bases). Deletions cut 5 bases from V and 1 base from J, with 18 bases between. The CDR3 spans 16 residues. Germline V gives CDR1 MNHNS, CDR2 SASEGT. CDR3 nucleotide sequence: TGTGCCAGCAGTCAACTCCTGACAGGACCTTCCTACGAGCAGTACTTC. Its protein is CASSQLLTGPSYEQYF.

The sample holds many counts of this clonotype. The chain recombines TRBV12-3 or TRBV12-4 with TRBJ2-7; D may be TRBD2 (6 bases). CDR3 length: 15 residues. V was cut by 5 bases and J by 1 base, with 15 bases left in between. DNA of the CDR3: TGTGCCAGCAGTAGTGGAGGGGTCCTTTCCTACGAGCAGTACTTC. This translates into CASSSGGVLSYEQYF.

This clonotype appeared many times. The rearrangement joins TRBV9 to TRBJ1-4, with D uncertain. V was clipped by 0 bases and J by 4 bases, with 7 bases between them. Germline V CDR1 and CDR2: SGDLS, YYNGEE. The CDR3 contains 14 residues. In DNA form, the CDR3 reads TGTGCCAGCAGCGTAGCAGCCTTTAATGAAAAACTGTTTTTT. This translates into CASSVAAFNEKLFF. Together with reference TRBV9 and TRBJ1-4, the CDR3 gives the full variable domain: DSGVTQTPKHLITATGQRVTLRCSPRSGDLSVYWYQQSLDQGLQFLIQYYNGEERAKGNILERFSAQQFPDLHSELNLSSLELGDSALYFCASSVAAFNEKLFFGSGTQLSVL.

The chain joins TRBV12-3 or TRBV12-4 to TRBJ2-5; TRBD2 matches at 14 bases. The V segment lost 8 bases and the J segment 5 bases; nucleotides outside the gene matches: 4. The CDR3 extends over 14 amino acids. The CDR3 loop reads CASRLAGGHETQYF. CDR3 sequence (DNA): TGTGCCAGCCGACTAGCGGGGGGGCACGAGACCCAGTACTTC.

The chain links TRBV5-5 to TRBJ2-5; D is uncertain. V lost 5 bases to trimming and J lost 7 bases, with 15 bases between them. The germline V gene encodes CDR1 SGHKS and CDR2 YYEKEE (reference sequence). The CDR3 sequence is 13 residues long. In nucleotides, the CDR3 is TGTGCCAGCAGGGTAGATCGAAGTGGGACCCAGTACTTC. Encoded protein: CASRVDRSGTQYF.